This T cell receptor (beta chain) was sequenced for a study of T cell repertoires in cytomegalovirus infection. Study background: Through public TCR beta signatures, both CMV infection and matching HLA type were indicated.

General study results and limits: The cumulative frequency of public TCR beta families distinguished individuals who carried CMV together with the relevant HLA. HLA-C-restricted CMV-specific TCR beta clonotypes were dominant in the ex vivo response.

As to this clonotype: Its matching antigen is unknown.

Each CDR3 protein gets one entry after TCRdb re-called the reads with MiXCR. The table has some 450,000 distinct CDR3 sequences, approximately 32% seen once. Germline V CDR1 and CDR2: LNHDA, SQIVND (reference sequence). Trimming stripped 9 bases from V and 2 bases from J, with 14 bases between. CDR3 size: 15 residues. Sequencing input: PBMCs. This receptor was taken from a human donor in good health (CMV status not recorded). Some clones in this sample may be carry-over from other donors' samples. The V call is TRBV19, the J call TRBJ2-6, with D possibly TRBD1 on 6 matching bases. CDR3 in amino acids: CASVEGDAGANVLTF. The CDR3 DNA reads as TGTGCCAGCGTAGAGGGGGATGCTGGGGCCAACGTCCTGACTTTC.